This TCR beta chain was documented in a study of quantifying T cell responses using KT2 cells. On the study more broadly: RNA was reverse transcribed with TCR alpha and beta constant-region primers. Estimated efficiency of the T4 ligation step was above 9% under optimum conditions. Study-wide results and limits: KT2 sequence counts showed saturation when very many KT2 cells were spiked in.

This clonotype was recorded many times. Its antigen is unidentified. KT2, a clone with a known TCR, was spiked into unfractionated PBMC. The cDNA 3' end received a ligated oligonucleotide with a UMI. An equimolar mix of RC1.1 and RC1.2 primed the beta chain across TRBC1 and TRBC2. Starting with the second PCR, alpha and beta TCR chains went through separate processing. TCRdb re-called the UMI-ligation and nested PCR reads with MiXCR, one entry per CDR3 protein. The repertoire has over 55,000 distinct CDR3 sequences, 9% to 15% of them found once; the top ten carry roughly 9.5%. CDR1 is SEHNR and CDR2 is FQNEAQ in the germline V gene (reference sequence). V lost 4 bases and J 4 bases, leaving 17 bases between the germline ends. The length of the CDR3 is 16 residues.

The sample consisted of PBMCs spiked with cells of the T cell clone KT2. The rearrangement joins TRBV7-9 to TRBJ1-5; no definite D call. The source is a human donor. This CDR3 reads CASSSTTGPLNQPQHF. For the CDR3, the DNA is TGTGCCAGCAGCTCAACAACCGGGCCTTTGAATCAGCCCCAGCATTTT. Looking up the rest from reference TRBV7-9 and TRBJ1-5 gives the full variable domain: DTGVSQNPRHKITKRGQNVTFRCDPISEHNRLYWYRQTLGQGPEFLTYFQNEAQLEKSRLLSDRFSAERPKGSFSTLEIQRTEQGDSAMYLCASSSTTGPLNQPQHFGDGTRLSIL.